This is a list of T cell receptor beta chains from one sample in a study of technical replicates of blood from four donors. Profiled with immunoSEQ multiplex PCR; TCRdb holds only in-frame clones, not every one. The data show about 100,000 clones, approximately 96% seen once. What was sequenced was T cells isolated from PBMCs. The receptors shown here come from a human donor in good health. Each CDR3 is given with its conserved first and last residue. Fields, in order: CDR3 length, V gene, D gene, clone size, J gene, CDR3 protein, CDR3 DNA. A D gene is named only where the DNA matches it firmly. Expanded clones get a size class; other rows say once, few or many, or leave the size out.

CDR3 length: 14
V gene: TRBV9
D gene: -
clone size: -
J gene: TRBJ2-3
CDR3 protein: CASSVAFRTDTQYF
CDR3 DNA: TGTGCCAGCAGCGTAGCTTTCCGCACAGATACGCAGTATTTT

CDR3 length: 13
V gene: TRBV29-1
D gene: -
clone size: -
J gene: TRBJ2-6
CDR3 protein: CSVTQGTANVLTF
CDR3 DNA: TGCAGCGTGACCCAGGGGACGGCCAACGTCCTGACTTTC

CDR3 length: 15
V gene: TRBV4-2
D gene: TRBD2
clone size: -
J gene: TRBJ2-7
CDR3 protein: CASSQLAGPTYEQYF
CDR3 DNA: TGTGCCAGCAGCCAACTAGCGGGCCCTACCTACGAGCAGTACTTC

CDR3 length: 15
V gene: TRBV5-1
D gene: -
clone size: -
J gene: TRBJ1-3
CDR3 protein: CASSRGTLSGNTIYF
CDR3 DNA: TGCGCCAGCAGCCGGGGTACCCTCTCTGGAAACACCATATATTTT

CDR3 length: 14
V gene: TRBV7-3
D gene: TRBD1
clone size: -
J gene: TRBJ1-1
CDR3 protein: CASSLSGGGTEAFF
CDR3 DNA: TGTGCCAGCAGCTTATCAGGGGGCGGCACTGAAGCTTTCTTT

CDR3 length: 16
V gene: TRBV7-6
D gene: TRBD2
clone size: -
J gene: TRBJ2-3
CDR3 protein: CASSPFIAGGPNTQYF
CDR3 DNA: TGTGCCAGCAGCCCCTTTATAGCGGGAGGGCCGAATACGCAGTATTTT

CDR3 length: 15
V gene: TRBV4-1
D gene: TRBD2
clone size: -
J gene: TRBJ2-1
CDR3 protein: CASSQAYGRDDEQFF
CDR3 DNA: TGCGCCAGCAGCCAAGCTTACGGGAGGGACGATGAGCAGTTCTTC

CDR3 length: 18
V gene: TRBV12-2
D gene: -
clone size: -
J gene: TRBJ1-3
CDR3 protein: CASRLGGFRESSGNTIYF
CDR3 DNA: TGTGCAAGTCGCTTAGGGGGGTTTCGGGAGTCCTCTGGAAACACCATATATTTT

CDR3 length: 10
V gene: TRBV21-1
D gene: -
clone size: -
J gene: TRBJ2-7
CDR3 protein: CASKIDEQYF
CDR3 DNA: TGTGCCAGCAAAATCGACGAGCAGTACTTC

CDR3 length: 14
V gene: TRBV27
D gene: -
clone size: -
J gene: TRBJ1-1
CDR3 protein: CASRSETGNTEAFF
CDR3 DNA: TGTGCCAGCAGATCAGAGACAGGAAACACTGAAGCTTTCTTT

CDR3 length: 19
V gene: TRBV4-2
D gene: TRBD1
clone size: -
J gene: TRBJ1-3
CDR3 protein: CASSQEGQGGFYSGNTIYF
CDR3 DNA: TGTGCCAGCAGCCAAGAGGGACAGGGCGGGTTCTACTCTGGAAACACCATATATTTT

CDR3 length: 12
V gene: TRBV25-1
D gene: -
clone size: few
J gene: TRBJ1-1
CDR3 protein: CASRLMNTEAFF
CDR3 DNA: TGTGCCAGCAGACTAATGAACACTGAAGCTTTCTTT

CDR3 length: 13
V gene: TRBV9
D gene: -
clone size: -
J gene: TRBJ2-1
CDR3 protein: CASSPTRSSEQFF
CDR3 DNA: TGTGCCAGCAGCCCAACTAGGAGCAGTGAGCAGTTCTTC

CDR3 length: 15
V gene: TRBV19
D gene: -
clone size: once
J gene: TRBJ2-3
CDR3 protein: CASRIRWGVADTQYF
CDR3 DNA: TGTGCCAGCCGCATACGGTGGGGGGTGGCAGATACGCAGTATTTT

CDR3 length: 14
V gene: TRBV9
D gene: -
clone size: -
J gene: TRBJ1-2
CDR3 protein: CASSVDIGRDGYTF
CDR3 DNA: TGTGCCAGCAGCGTAGATATCGGGCGGGATGGCTACACCTTC

CDR3 length: 14
V gene: TRBV11-3
D gene: TRBD2
clone size: once
J gene: TRBJ2-1
CDR3 protein: CASSSRLAANEQFF
CDR3 DNA: TGTGCCAGCAGCTCCAGACTAGCGGCAAATGAGCAGTTCTTC

CDR3 length: 14
V gene: TRBV9
D gene: -
clone size: -
J gene: TRBJ2-3
CDR3 protein: CASSVSRGSDTQYF
CDR3 DNA: TGTGCCAGCAGCGTATCTCGGGGGTCAGATACGCAGTATTTT

CDR3 length: 13
V gene: TRBV11-3
D gene: -
clone size: -
J gene: TRBJ2-1
CDR3 protein: CASKFGTHNEQFF
CDR3 DNA: TGTGCCAGCAAATTCGGGACTCACAATGAGCAGTTCTTC